This entry lists 29 T cell receptor beta chains sequenced from one sample in a study of cytomegalovirus exposure and HLA in healthy donors. Primers included in the PCR were 60 Vbeta and 13 Jbeta primers. Clones were read by immunoSEQ multiplex PCR, and TCRdb kept only the in-frame ones, dropping some. The sample carries some 150,000 clones, about four fifths recorded once. The sequenced material came from PBMCs. The origin of the receptors is a woman aged 50 to 60 in good health and CMV-seronegative.

This clone was seen a handful of times. J is TRBJ2-3 and V is TRBV6-5, with TRBD1 identical over 7 bases. CDR3 size: 15 residues. With V trimmed by 6 bases and J by 1 base, 7 bases remained unmatched. Germline V lookup: CDR1 MNHEY, CDR2 SVGAGI. CDR3 amino acids: CASSPGQRRTDTQYF. CDR3 in DNA: TGTGCCAGCAGCCCGGGACAGCGACGCACAGATACGCAGTATTTT.

This chain joins TRBV7-2 and TRBJ2-7; 8 bases are a match to TRBD2. Looked up from germline, CDR1 is SGHTA and CDR2 is FQGNSA. CDR3 length: 15 residues. With 0 bases clipped from V and 6 bases from J, the junction kept 7 bases outside the gene matches. The CDR3 coding sequence is TGTGCCAGCAGCTTAGCGACCGGGAGGGCCCCCGAGCAGTACTTC. Encoded protein: CASSLATGRAPEQYF.

The V gene is TRBV4-3, the J gene TRBJ2-7; D is uncertain. Germline-derived CDR1 and CDR2 are LGHNA and YSLEER. The CDR3 has 15 amino acids. Trimming left V 0 bases short and J 0 bases short, with 9 bases between. CDR3 sequence: CASSQDWAASYEQYF. CDR3 nucleotides: TGCGCCAGCAGCCAAGATTGGGCAGCCTCCTACGAGCAGTACTTC.

The V and J genes are TRBV4-3 and TRBJ2-7, with 9 bases identical to TRBD1. The germline V gene has CDR1 LGHNA and CDR2 YSLEER. With V trimmed by 1 base and J by 3 bases, 4 bases remained unmatched. There are 15 residues in the CDR3. CDR3: CASSQGDRAIYEQYF. The CDR3 coding sequence is TGCGCCAGCAGCCAAGGGGACAGGGCTATCTACGAGCAGTACTTC.

This chain connects TRBV10-2 to TRBJ1-1; TRBD1 is a possible D gene (5 bases). The V end was cut by 4 bases, the J end by 4 bases, with 13 bases between. Germline CDR1 is WSHSY and CDR2 is SAAADI. The CDR3 runs to 14 residues. CDR3 in amino acids: CASSVPGGFTEAFF. DNA for the CDR3: TGCGCCAGCAGTGTACCGGGGGGTTTCACTGAAGCTTTCTTT.

The table lists this clone with a count of one. The chain uses TRBV19 and TRBJ2-3; 10 positions agree with TRBD1. This CDR3 region has 14 residues. V shed 10 bases, J shed 5 bases, and the junction held 9 bases outside the gene matches. Germline assignment: CDR1 LNHDA and CDR2 SQIVND (reference sequence). The CDR3 DNA is TGTGCCACCTCGGACAGGGGGGTACGAGATACGCAGTATTTT. Its translation: CATSDRGVRDTQYF.

The chain is built from TRBV27 and TRBJ1-5, with D perhaps TRBD1 (6 bases). The germline V and J ends were trimmed by 8 bases and 4 bases, with 15 bases remaining between them. The germline CDR1 and CDR2 sequences are MNHEY and SMNVEV (reference sequence). There are 14 residues in the CDR3. The CDR3, as DNA: TGTGCCAGCGCTAGGACAGCCGATAATCAGCCCCAGCATTTT. Its translation is CASARTADNQPQHF.

The table lists this clone with a few counts. This chain connects TRBV2 to TRBJ2-5, with D hard to call. Looked up from germline, CDR1 is SNHLY and CDR2 is FYNNEI. The CDR3 consists of 13 residues. V was shortened by 2 bases and J by 9 bases, with 13 bases between the two germline ends. CDR3 DNA sequence: TGTGCCAGCAGTGAAACGTCCGGTAATTCCCAGTACTTC. Translation gives CASSETSGNSQYF.

The J gene is TRBJ2-3, the V gene TRBV21-1; the table's D gene call, TRBD2, was not cross checked with the DNA. TRBV21-1 is reported as a pseudogene. CDR3 size: 17 residues. Written as DNA, the CDR3 is TGTGCCAGAGGAAAACTAGCGGGAGGGCCTCAGGTAGATACGCAGTATTTT. Translation: CARGKLAGGPQVDTQYF.

The V and J genes are TRBV7-2 and TRBJ2-1, with 10 bases identical to TRBD2. The CDR3 is 18 amino acids. J was trimmed by 3 bases and V by 3 bases; bases with no gene match: 11. CDR1 SGHTA and CDR2 FQGNSA come from the germline V gene. As DNA, the CDR3 is TGTGCCAGCAGCTTGAGTGGGCGACTAGCGGGCCTCTACAATGAGCAGTTCTTC. Translated: CASSLSGRLAGLYNEQFF.

This chain joins TRBV27 and TRBJ1-5, with D unclear. CDR1 MNHEY and CDR2 SMNVEV come from the germline V gene (reference sequence). The CDR3 has 14 amino acids. V shed 4 bases and J shed 7 bases, with 14 bases lying between them. The CDR3 DNA follows: TGTGCCAGCAGTTCCAGTCAAGGAGGGCAGCCCCAGCATTTT. Encoded protein: CASSSSQGGQPQHF.

The V and J genes are TRBV19 and TRBJ2-1, with TRBD1 matching 7 bases. The ends lost 4 bases at V and 6 bases at J; junction bases unmatched: 6. Per germline, CDR1 LNHDA and CDR2 SQIVND (reference sequence). CDR3 length: 14 residues. CDR3 nucleotides: TGTGCCAGTAGTAGACAGGGACGGATCAATGAGCAGTTCTTC. It specifies CASSRQGRINEQFF. The full variable domain, its missing parts supplied by reference TRBV19 and TRBJ2-1, is DGGITQSPKYLFRKEGQNVTLSCEQNLNHDAMYWYRQDPGQGLRLIYYSQIVNDFQKGDIAEGYSVSREKKESFPLTVTSAQKNPTAFYLCASSRQGRINEQFFGPGTRLTVL.

This chain joins TRBV6-4 and TRBJ2-6; 12 bases fit TRBD2. V lost 0 bases to trimming and J lost 1 base; unmatched junction nucleotides: 4. This CDR3 region has 19 residues. Germline V gene lookup returns CDR1 MRHNA and CDR2 SNTAGT. This CDR3 is CASSDSATSGGSGANVLTF. Here the CDR3 DNA reads TGTGCCAGCAGTGACTCCGCTACTAGCGGGGGGTCTGGGGCCAACGTCCTGACTTTC.

This chain uses TRBV6-5 with TRBJ1-5, with D possibly matching TRBD1 (6 bases). Trimming removed 2 bases from V and 7 bases from J, with 9 bases in between. CDR1 is MNHEY, CDR2 SVGAGI, per germline. The CDR3 is 13 amino acids. This CDR3 is CASSYRTDQPQHF. The CDR3 DNA is TGTGCCAGCAGTTACCGGACAGACCAGCCCCAGCATTTT.

The V gene is TRBV7-8, the J gene TRBJ2-3; TRBD2 is a possible D gene (6 bases). This CDR3 spans 15 amino acids. Germline lookup yields CDR1 SGHVS and CDR2 FQNEAQ. V lost 2 bases, J lost 0 bases, and 9 bases lay in between. CDR3 loop: CASSLLGTSTDTQYF. CDR3 coding DNA: TGTGCCAGCAGCTTATTAGGGACTAGCACAGATACGCAGTATTTT.

Points on this clone: Other DNA sequences of this sample code for an identical CDR3. J is TRBJ2-7 and V is TRBV30; D remains unclear. The CDR3 covers 12 residues. Germline-derived CDR1 and CDR2 are GTSNPN and SVGIG (reference sequence). V lost 2 bases and J lost 3, with 8 bases in between. The CDR3 bases are TGTGCCTGGAGTCCCCACAGCTACGAGCAGTACTTC. This codes for CAWSPHSYEQYF.

Note on this clone: This sample includes further DNA sequences coding for the same CDR3. V usage is TRBV18 and J usage is TRBJ1-6; D gene uncertain. Germline V gene lookup returns CDR1 KGHSH and CDR2 LQKENI. Trimming pared 3 bases from V and 6 bases from J, leaving 9 bases between. There are 14 residues in the CDR3. CDR3 region: CASSPVEANSPLHF. The CDR3, as DNA: TGTGCCAGCTCACCCGTGGAGGCTAATTCACCCCTCCACTTT.

This clone was picked up one time. The V gene is TRBV4-2, the J gene TRBJ1-4, with 11 bases lining up with TRBD1. Trimming cost V 0 bases and J 6 bases; bases outside gene matches: 6. Germline V gene lookup returns CDR1 LGHNA and CDR2 YNFKEQ. The CDR3 spans 17 residues. The CDR3 DNA sequence: TGTGCCAGCAGCCAAGATTCCCCGGGACAGGGGGATGAAAAACTGTTTTTT. It specifies CASSQDSPGQGDEKLFF.

This chain joins TRBV5-8 and TRBJ2-7, with D maybe TRBD1 (5 bases). This CDR3 is built from 15 residues. V was cut by 0 bases and J by 2 bases, with 12 bases left in between. Germline CDR1 reads SGHTS; CDR2 reads YDEGEE. In DNA form, the CDR3 reads TGTGCCAGCAGCTTGGTTCAGGGCCAAACCTACGAGCAGTACTTC. This translates into CASSLVQGQTYEQYF.

The chain joins TRBV7-2 to TRBJ1-2; a possible D gene is TRBD1 (5 bases). With 5 bases removed from V and 2 bases from J, the gap between germline ends came to 15 bases. The germline V gene encodes CDR1 SGHTA and CDR2 FQGNSA. This CDR3 is 15 amino acids long. CDR3 in amino acids: CASSPTGRDNYGYTF. In nucleotides, the CDR3 is TGTGCCAGCAGCCCAACCGGGAGGGACAACTATGGCTACACCTTC.

V and J are TRBV28 and TRBJ2-2, with 7 bases that match TRBD2. Germline V gene data show CDR1 as MDHEN and CDR2 as SYDVKM. CDR3 length: 16 amino acids. J gave up 4 bases and V 1 base, and 6 bases lay outside the gene matches. CDR3 sequence: CASSLLGGRTTGELFF. The CDR3 region has the DNA TGTGCCAGCAGTTTATTGGGGGGGAGGACCACCGGGGAGCTGTTTTTT. Using reference TRBV28 and TRBJ2-2 for the parts outside the CDR3, the full variable domain is DVKVTQSSRYLVKRTGEKVFLECVQDMDHENMFWYRQDPGLGLRLIYFSYDVKMKEKGDIPEGYSVSREKKERFSLILESASTNQTSMYLCASSLLGGRTTGELFFGEGSRLTVL.

This sequence joins TRBV6-1 and TRBJ2-7; 9 bases agree with TRBD2. Per the germline V gene, CDR1 is MNHNS and CDR2 is SASEGT. V lost 5 bases and J lost 2; bases outside the gene matches: 4. The CDR3 consists of 14 residues. In DNA, the CDR3 is TGTGCCAGCAGTCGGACTAGCGCGACCTACGAGCAGTACTTC. It encodes CASSRTSATYEQYF.

This clone was counted a few times. The chain joins TRBV9 to TRBJ1-1; 8 bases line up with TRBD1. The CDR3 covers 12 residues. Germline assignment: CDR1 SGDLS and CDR2 YYNGEE. Trimming cost V 4 bases and J 8 bases; bases outside gene matches: 4. CDR3 bases: TGTGCCAGCAGCATCGGACAGGGCGAAGCTTTCTTT. Its protein product is CASSIGQGEAFF.

The chain is built from TRBV9 and TRBJ1-3; D is perhaps TRBD1 (5 bases). This CDR3 has 16 amino acids. Germline loops: CDR1 SGDLS, CDR2 YYNGEE. Trimming took 3 bases from V and 1 from J, leaving 14 bases between them. CDR3 protein: CASSARGGNSGNTIYF. The CDR3 DNA is TGTGCCAGCAGCGCCCGTGGGGGGAATTCTGGAAACACCATATATTTT.

The V and J genes are TRBV4-1 and TRBJ1-6; 10 positions match TRBD1. The germline V gene has CDR1 MGHRA and CDR2 YSYEKL. The CDR3 is 14 residues long. The ends lost 4 bases at V and 15 bases at J; junction bases unmatched: 9. The CDR3 coding sequence is TGCGCCAGCAGCCCAGACGGGACAGGGGCCCACCTCCACTTT. Protein: CASSPDGTGAHLHF.

V usage is TRBV5-1 and J usage is TRBJ1-2, with D possibly being TRBD1 (6 bases). This CDR3 has 15 residues. V was cut by 0 bases and J by 7 bases, with 16 bases left in between. Looked up from germline, CDR1 is SGHRS and CDR2 is YFSETQ. Written as DNA, the CDR3 is TGCGCCAGCAGCTTGGAAGTCCGACAGGCGAGTGGCTACACCTTC. Translation: CASSLEVRQASGYTF.

This rearrangement joins TRBV7-2 to TRBJ1-4, with D hard to call. V dropped 4 bases and J dropped 0 bases, with 15 bases sitting between them. The V gene's germline CDR1 is SGHTA and CDR2 FQGNSA. The CDR3 sequence is 17 residues long. As DNA, the CDR3 is TGTGCCAGCAGCTCTTGGACTGCCTATGCAACTAATGAAAAACTGTTTTTT. Translation: CASSSWTAYATNEKLFF.

V usage is TRBV14 and J usage is TRBJ2-5, with 7 bases that match TRBD1. J lost 1 base, V lost 5 bases, and 7 bases had no gene match. Germline lookup yields CDR1 SGHDN and CDR2 FVKESK. The CDR3 contains 15 residues. The CDR3 coding sequence is TGTGCCAGCAGCACGGGACAGATCGGCCAAGAGACCCAGTACTTC. It codes for CASSTGQIGQETQYF.

This clone was counted between two and nine times. The J gene is TRBJ2-7, the V gene TRBV4-2; 7 positions match TRBD2. The V gene's germline CDR1 is LGHNA and CDR2 YNFKEQ. The V and J ends lost 2 bases and 1 base, in that order; junction bases with no gene match: 5. The CDR3 length is 15 residues. Here the CDR3 reads CASSQSTSASYEQYF. The CDR3 DNA follows: TGTGCCAGCAGCCAATCCACTAGCGCTTCCTACGAGCAGTACTTC.